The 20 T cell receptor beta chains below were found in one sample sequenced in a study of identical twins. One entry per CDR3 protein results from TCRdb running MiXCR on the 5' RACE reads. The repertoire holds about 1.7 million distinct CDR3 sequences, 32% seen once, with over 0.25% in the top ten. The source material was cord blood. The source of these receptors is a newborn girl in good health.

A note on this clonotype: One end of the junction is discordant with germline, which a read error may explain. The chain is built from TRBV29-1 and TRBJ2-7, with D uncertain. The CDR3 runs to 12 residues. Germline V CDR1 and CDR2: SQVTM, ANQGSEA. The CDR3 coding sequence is TGCGGCGTTGCATGGCCCCTCTACGAGCAGTACTTC. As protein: CGVAWPLYEQYF.

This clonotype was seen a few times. CDR3 DNA: TGCAGCGTTGGGGCCCGGGGGTCAGACTATGGCTACACCTTC. Translation gives CSVGARGSDYGYTF. The rearrangement uses TRBV29-1 and TRBJ1-2, with TRBD1 as a possible D gene (5 bases). Germline V gene sequence: CDR1 SQVTM, CDR2 ANQGSEA. CDR3 length equals 14 residues. The germline V and J ends were trimmed by 4 bases and 3 bases, with 15 bases remaining between them.

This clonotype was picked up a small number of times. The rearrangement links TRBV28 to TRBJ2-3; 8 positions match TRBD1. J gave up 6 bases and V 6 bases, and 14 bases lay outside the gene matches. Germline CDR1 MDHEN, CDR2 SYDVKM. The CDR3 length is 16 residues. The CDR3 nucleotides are TGTGCCAGCAGCTTCATCCGGGACAGGTTGTCTGATACGCAGTATTTT. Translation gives CASSFIRDRLSDTQYF.

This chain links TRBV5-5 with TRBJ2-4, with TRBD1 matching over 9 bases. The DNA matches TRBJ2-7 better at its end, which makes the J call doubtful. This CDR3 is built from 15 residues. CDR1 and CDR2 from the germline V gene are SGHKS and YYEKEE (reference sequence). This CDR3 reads CASSPAGTGFYEQYF. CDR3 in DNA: TGTGCCAGCAGCCCGGCGGGGACAGGGTTCTACGAGCAGTACTTC.

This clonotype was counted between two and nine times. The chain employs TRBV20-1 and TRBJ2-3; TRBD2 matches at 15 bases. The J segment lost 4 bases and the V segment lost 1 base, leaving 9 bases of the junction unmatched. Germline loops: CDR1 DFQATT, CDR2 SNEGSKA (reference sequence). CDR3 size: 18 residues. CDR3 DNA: TGCAGTGCTAGAGGGACTAGCGGGGGGGCCGCTGCCTCAGATACGCAGTATTTT. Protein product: CSARGTSGGAAASDTQYF.

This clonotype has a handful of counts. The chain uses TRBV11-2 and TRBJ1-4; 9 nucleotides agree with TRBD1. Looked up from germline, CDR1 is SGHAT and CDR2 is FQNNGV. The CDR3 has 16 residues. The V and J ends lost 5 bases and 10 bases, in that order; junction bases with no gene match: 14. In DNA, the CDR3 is TGTGCCAGCAGCCGTACCTACAGGGGGCAGGTGGGAAAACTGTTTTTT. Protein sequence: CASSRTYRGQVGKLFF.

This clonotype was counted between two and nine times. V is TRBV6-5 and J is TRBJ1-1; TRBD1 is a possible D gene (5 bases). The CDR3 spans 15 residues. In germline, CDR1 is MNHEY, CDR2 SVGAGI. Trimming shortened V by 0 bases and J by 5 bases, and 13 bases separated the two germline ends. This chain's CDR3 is CASSYSSRGATEAFF. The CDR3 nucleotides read TGTGCCAGCAGTTACTCCTCGCGCGGGGCTACTGAAGCTTTCTTT.

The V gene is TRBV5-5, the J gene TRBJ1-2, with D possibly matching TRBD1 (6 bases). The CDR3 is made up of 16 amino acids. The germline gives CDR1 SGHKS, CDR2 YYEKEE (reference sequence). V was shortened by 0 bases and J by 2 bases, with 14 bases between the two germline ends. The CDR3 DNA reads TGTGCCAGCAGCTTGGCCGTGAGACAGGCCAACTATGGCTACACCTTC. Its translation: CASSLAVRQANYGYTF. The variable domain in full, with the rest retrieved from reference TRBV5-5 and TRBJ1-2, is DAGVTQSPTHLIKTRGQQVTLRCSPISGHKSVSWYQQVLGQGPQFIFQYYEKEERGRGNFPDRFSARQFPNYSSELNVNALLLGDSALYLCASSLAVRQANYGYTFGSGTRLTVV.

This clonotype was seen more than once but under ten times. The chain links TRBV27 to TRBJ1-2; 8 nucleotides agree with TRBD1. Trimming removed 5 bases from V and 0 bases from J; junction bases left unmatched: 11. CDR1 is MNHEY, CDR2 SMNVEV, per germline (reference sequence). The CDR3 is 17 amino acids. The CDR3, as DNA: TGTGCCAGCAGTCCCCTACCTCAGGGGGCTCCTAACTATGGCTACACCTTC. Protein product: CASSPLPQGAPNYGYTF.

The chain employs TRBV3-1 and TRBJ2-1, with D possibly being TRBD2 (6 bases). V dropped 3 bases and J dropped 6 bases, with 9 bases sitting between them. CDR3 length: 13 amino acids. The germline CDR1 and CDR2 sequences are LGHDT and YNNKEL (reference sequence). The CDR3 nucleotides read TGTGCCAGCAGCCATGTACTAGCCAATGAGCAGTTCTTC. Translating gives CASSHVLANEQFF.

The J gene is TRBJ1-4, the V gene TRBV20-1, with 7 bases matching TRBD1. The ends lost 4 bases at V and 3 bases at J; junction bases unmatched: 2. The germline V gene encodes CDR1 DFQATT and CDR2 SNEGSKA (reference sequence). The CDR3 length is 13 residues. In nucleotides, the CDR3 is TGCAGTGCTAACAGGGGAGCTAATGAAAAACTGTTTTTT. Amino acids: CSANRGANEKLFF.

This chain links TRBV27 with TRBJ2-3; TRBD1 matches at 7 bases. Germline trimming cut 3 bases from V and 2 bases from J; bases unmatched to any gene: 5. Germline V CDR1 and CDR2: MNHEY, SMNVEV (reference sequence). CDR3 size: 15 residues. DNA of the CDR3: TGTGCCAGCAGTTTCTGGGGGACAGACACAGATACGCAGTATTTT. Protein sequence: CASSFWGTDTDTQYF.

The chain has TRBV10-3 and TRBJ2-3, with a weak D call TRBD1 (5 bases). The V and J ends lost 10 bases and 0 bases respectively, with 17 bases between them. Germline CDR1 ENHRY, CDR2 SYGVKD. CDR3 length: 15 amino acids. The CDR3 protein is CASQGSVPSTDTQYF. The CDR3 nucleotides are TGTGCCAGCCAGGGCAGCGTACCTAGCACAGATACGCAGTATTTT.

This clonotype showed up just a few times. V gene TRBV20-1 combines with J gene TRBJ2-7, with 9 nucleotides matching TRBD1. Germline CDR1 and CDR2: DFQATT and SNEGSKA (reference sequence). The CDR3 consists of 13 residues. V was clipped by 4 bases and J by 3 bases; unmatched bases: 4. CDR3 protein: CSANRGPHYEQYF. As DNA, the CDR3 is TGCAGTGCTAACAGGGGGCCCCACTACGAGCAGTACTTC.

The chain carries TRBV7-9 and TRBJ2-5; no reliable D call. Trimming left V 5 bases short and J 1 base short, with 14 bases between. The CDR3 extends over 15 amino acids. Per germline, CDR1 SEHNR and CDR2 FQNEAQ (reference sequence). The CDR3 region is CASSPQLEAQETQYF. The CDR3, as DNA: TGTGCCAGCAGCCCCCAACTTGAGGCCCAAGAGACCCAGTACTTC.

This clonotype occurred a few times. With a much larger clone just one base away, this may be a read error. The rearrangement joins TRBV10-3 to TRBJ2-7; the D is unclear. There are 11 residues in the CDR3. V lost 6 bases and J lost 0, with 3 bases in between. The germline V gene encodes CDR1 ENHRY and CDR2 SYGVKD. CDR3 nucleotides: TGTGCCATCAGAAACTCCTACGAGCAGTACTTC. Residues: CAIRNSYEQYF.

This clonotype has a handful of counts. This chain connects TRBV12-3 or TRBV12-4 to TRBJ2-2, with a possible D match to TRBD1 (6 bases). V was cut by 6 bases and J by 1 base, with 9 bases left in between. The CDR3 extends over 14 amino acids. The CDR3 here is CASRTDRNTGELFF. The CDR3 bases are TGTGCCAGCAGGACGGACAGGAACACCGGGGAGCTGTTTTTT.

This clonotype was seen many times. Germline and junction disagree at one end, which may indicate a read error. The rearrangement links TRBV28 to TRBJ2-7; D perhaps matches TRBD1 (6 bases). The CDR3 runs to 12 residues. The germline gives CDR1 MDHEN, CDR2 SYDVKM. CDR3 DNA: TGCGCCAGCAGCTTGGACAGCGGCGAGCAGTACTTC. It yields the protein CASSLDSGEQYF.

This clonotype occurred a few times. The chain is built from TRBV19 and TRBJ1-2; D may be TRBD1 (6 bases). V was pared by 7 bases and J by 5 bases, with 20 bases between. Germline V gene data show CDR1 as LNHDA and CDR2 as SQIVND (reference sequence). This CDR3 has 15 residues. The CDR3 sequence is CASKETGPLPYGYTF. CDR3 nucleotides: TGTGCCAGTAAGGAGACAGGACCCCTACCTTATGGCTACACCTTC. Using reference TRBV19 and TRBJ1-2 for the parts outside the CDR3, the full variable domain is DGGITQSPKYLFRKEGQNVTLSCEQNLNHDAMYWYRQDPGQGLRLIYYSQIVNDFQKGDIAEGYSVSREKKESFPLTVTSAQKNPTAFYLCASKETGPLPYGYTFGSGTRLTVV.

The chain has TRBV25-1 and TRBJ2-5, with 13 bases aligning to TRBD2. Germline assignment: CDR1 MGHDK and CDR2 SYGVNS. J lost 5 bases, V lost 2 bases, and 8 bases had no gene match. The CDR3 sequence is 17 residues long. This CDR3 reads CASSEPRTSGSRETQYF. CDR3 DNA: TGTGCCAGCAGTGAACCCAGGACTAGCGGGAGTAGGGAGACCCAGTACTTC.